This TCR beta chain was recovered during a study of blood T cell repertoires in COVID-19. About the study: The United States, Italy and Spain supplied acute and convalescent COVID-19 samples. From T cells, B-cell-depleted T cells, or PBMCs came the material, which was cDNA or gDNA.

Authors' methods: Using reference gene primer amplification, nucleated cell counts were estimated. Repertoires were generated with immunoSEQ multiplex PCR, while TCRdb's copy carries only in-frame clones and drops some. D and trimming come from the DNA, and the V and J calls and clone size come from that table. The sample lists 650,000 to 800,000 clones, 85% to 90% seen once, with under 0.3% in the top ten. The CDR3 is made up of 14 amino acids. The V gene end was trimmed by 1 base and the J gene end by 2 bases; junction bases not matched to a gene: 1. Germline CDR1 MNHNS, CDR2 SASEGT. With regard to this clone: Other DNA sequences in this sample translate to the same CDR3.

Sequenced material: peripheral blood. The chain is built from TRBV6-1 and TRBJ1-2; 7 bases are shared with TRBD1. The clonotype comes from a young woman with acute or convalescent COVID-19. The CDR3 sequence: CASSEGDRNYGYTF. DNA for the CDR3: TGTGCCAGCAGTGAAGGGGACAGAAACTATGGCTACACCTTC.